This T cell receptor beta chain appears in the sequencing data of a study of early T cells in non-severe SARS-CoV-2 infection. On the study more broadly: The input, bulk RNA from unsorted whole blood, was sequenced, and chains were unpaired.

This clonotype occurred a few times. Its antigen is not known. From germline, CDR1 is MDHEN and CDR2 SYDVKM. This CDR3 spans 13 amino acids. The J segment lost 2 bases and the V segment lost 8 bases, leaving 5 bases of the junction unmatched. Study conclusions and caveats: Matches to VDJdb favored anti-spike CD8 responses and missed private and CD4 specificities.

Unique molecular identifier tags were affixed to discrete cDNA molecules. TCRdb analysed the 5' RACE reads with MiXCR anew, one entry per CDR3 protein. The sample lists 57,000 or so distinct CDR3 sequences, over 5% occurring once. The sample comprised whole blood. The sequence derives from an adult who was a healthcare worker with PCR-confirmed SARS-CoV-2 infection or an uninfected control (not recorded which). The V call is TRBV28, the J call TRBJ2-7, with 8 bases matching TRBD1. The DNA for the CDR3 is TGTGCCAGCGCGACAGGGGACCCCTACGAGCAGTACTTC. It translates to CASATGDPYEQYF. Based on the CDR3 plus reference TRBV28 and TRBJ2-7, the full variable domain is DVKVTQSSRYLVKRTGEKVFLECVQDMDHENMFWYRQDPGLGLRLIYFSYDVKMKEKGDIPEGYSVSREKKERFSLILESASTNQTSMYLCASATGDPYEQYFGPGTRLTVT.